This T cell receptor (beta chain) was identified in a study of blood T cell repertoires in COVID-19. About the research overall: Material from acute and convalescent COVID-19 was sourced from the United States, Italy and Spain. The analysed material was cDNA or gDNA that came from T cells, B-cell-depleted T cells, or PBMCs.

As processed by the authors: Nucleated cell counts were estimated from reference gene primer amplification. Sequencing was performed with immunoSEQ multiplex PCR; in TCRdb, only in-frame clones are kept and a portion is missing. V, J and clone size are taken as reported in that table, and D and trimming were inferred from the DNA itself. The repertoire holds around 99,000 clones, over 80% seen once, with approximately 1.1% in the top ten. The germline V and J ends were trimmed by 0 bases and 15 bases, with 12 bases remaining between them. The CDR3 spans 12 residues. Germline V gene data show CDR1 as SGHTA and CDR2 as FQGNSA.

The receptor's source is a human donor in a cohort sampled during active COVID-19. The V call is TRBV7-2, the J call TRBJ2-1; no definite D call. Sequenced material: peripheral blood. The CDR3: CASSLARLSPFF. CDR3 sequence (DNA): TGTGCCAGCAGCTTAGCGAGGCTAAGTCCGTTCTTC.